Shown below are 11 T cell receptor beta chains from a single sample sequenced in a study of preoperative IRX-2 immunotherapy in early breast cancer. As for treatment: preoperative locoregional IRX-2 cytokine immunotherapy. Profiled with immunoSEQ multiplex PCR; TCRdb holds only in-frame clones, not every one. Among about 98,000 clones listed, 86% were seen once. Sequencing used tumor tissue, obtained after IRX-2 immunotherapy. Receptors originate from a human donor with breast cancer.

The CDR3 region is CASSPPGGNQPQHF. The CDR3 region has the DNA TGTGCCAGCTCACCACCCGGGGGCAATCAGCCCCAGCATTTT. The rearrangement links TRBV18 to TRBJ1-5; D is unresolved. Germline loops: CDR1 KGHSH, CDR2 LQKENI. V was pared by 0 bases and J by 2 bases, with 5 bases between. This CDR3 spans 14 amino acids.

The J gene is TRBJ2-3, the V gene TRBV5-1, with a tentative D call TRBD1 (5 bases). The ends were cut back, 7 bases at V and 3 bases at J, with 18 bases in the middle. Per the germline V gene, CDR1 is SGHRS and CDR2 is YFSETQ. The CDR3 consists of 15 residues. The CDR3 reads CASCPGSWLTDTQYF. The CDR3 nucleotides are TGCGCCAGCTGTCCAGGGTCTTGGTTAACAGATACGCAGTATTTT. Based on the CDR3 plus reference TRBV5-1 and TRBJ2-3, the full variable domain is KAGVTQTPRYLIKTRGQQVTLSCSPISGHRSVSWYQQTPGQGLQFLFEYFSETQRNKGNFPGRFSGRQFSNSRSEMNVSTLELGDSALYLCASCPGSWLTDTQYFGPGTRLTVL.

This clone came up a few times. V gene TRBV11-3 combines with J gene TRBJ2-7; 7 positions agree with TRBD1. V was clipped by 5 bases and J by 4 bases; unmatched bases: 8. Germline assignment: CDR1 SGHNT and CDR2 YENEEA. The CDR3 length is 14 residues. CDR3 in amino acids: CASSPDRAPYEQYF. Here the CDR3 DNA reads TGTGCCAGCAGCCCCGACAGGGCCCCTTACGAGCAGTACTTC.

CDR3 residues: CASRWSGLSYNEQFF. Here the CDR3 DNA reads TGTGCCAGCAGGTGGTCCGGGCTCTCCTACAATGAGCAGTTCTTC. The chain employs TRBV11-3 and TRBJ2-1; unclear D gene. Trimming pared 6 bases from V and 0 bases from J, leaving 12 bases between. The CDR3 has 15 residues. Looked up from germline, CDR1 is SGHNT and CDR2 is YENEEA.

The rearrangement uses TRBV19 and TRBJ1-4, with D tentatively TRBD1 (6 bases). CDR3 length: 14 amino acids. V dropped 6 bases and J dropped 4 bases, with 12 bases sitting between them. Germline V gene data show CDR1 as LNHDA and CDR2 as SQIVND (reference sequence). In DNA form, the CDR3 reads TGTGCCAGTAGCGCGGGGGCGAATAATGAAAAACTGTTTTTT. It translates to CASSAGANNEKLFF.

The chain carries TRBV12-5 and TRBJ1-4; D not certain. CDR3 length: 13 residues. CDR1 is LGHNT, CDR2 FRNRAP, per germline. The V and J ends lost 9 bases and 3 bases respectively, with 11 bases between them. The CDR3 DNA follows: TGTGCTAGCGGGGATGCGGCTAATGAAAAACTGTTTTTT. This translates into CASGDAANEKLFF. Full variable domain (rest looked up from reference TRBV12-5 and TRBJ1-4): DARVTQTPRHKVTEMGQEVTMRCQPILGHNTVFWYRQTMMQGLELLAYFRNRAPLDDSGMPKDRFSAEMPDATLATLKIQPSEPRDSAVYFCASGDAANEKLFFGSGTQLSVL.

The V call is TRBV15, the J call TRBJ2-1; 10 bases agree with TRBD1. The CDR3 sequence is 14 residues long. Germline V CDR1 and CDR2: LNHNV, YYDKDF (reference sequence). Trimming took 3 bases from V and 14 from J; bases not matched to a gene: 10. The DNA for the CDR3 is TGTGCCACCAGCAGGGGGGGACAGGGGCTTCTGGAGTTCTTC. This codes for CATSRGGQGLLEFF.

This sequence joins TRBV6-8 and TRBJ1-4; possible D gene TRBD1, 6 bases. Germline V gene data show CDR1 as MNHGY and CDR2 as SAAAGT. The CDR3 totals 14 residues. Between the trimmed V and J ends, which lost 2 bases and 7 bases, there was a span of 11 bases. The DNA of the CDR3 is TGTGCCAGCAGTTACCCAGGGGTTACTGAAAAACTGTTTTTT. Its protein product is CASSYPGVTEKLFF.

CDR3 nucleotide sequence: TGTGCCTGGAGGACCCCCGGAGGCACTGAAGCTTTCTTT. It encodes CAWRTPGGTEAFF. The chain has TRBV30 and TRBJ1-1; D gene uncertain. Germline loops: CDR1 GTSNPN, CDR2 SVGIG (reference sequence). With 3 bases removed from V and 4 bases from J, the gap between germline ends came to 12 bases. The CDR3 length is 13 residues.

The chain joins TRBV5-1 to TRBJ1-2; weak D call: TRBD1 (5 bases). Germline CDR1 and CDR2: SGHRS and YFSETQ. The ends were cut back, 4 bases at V and 0 bases at J, with 16 bases in the middle. This CDR3 is built from 16 residues. DNA of the CDR3: TGCGCCAGCAGCCCGACCGGGACCATAGCTAACTATGGCTACACCTTC. Translated: CASSPTGTIANYGYTF.

The genes are TRBV6-8 and TRBJ1-4; possibly TRBD1 for D (5 bases). This CDR3 region has 17 residues. Germline CDR1 and CDR2: MNHGY and SAAAGT. Between the trimmed V and J ends, which lost 2 bases and 4 bases, there was a span of 17 bases. The CDR3 reads CASSYAPPGTDNEKLFF. Written as DNA, the CDR3 is TGTGCCAGCAGTTACGCCCCCCCGGGGACCGATAATGAAAAACTGTTTTTT.